These 28 T cell receptor beta chains were all obtained from the same sample, sequenced in a study of human T cells and chemical hapten exposure. One entry per CDR3 protein results from TCRdb running MiXCR on the RACE reads. The data hold 360,000 or so distinct CDR3 sequences, with roughly 6% observed a single time. This sample's time point: patch test 2, 6 weeks after DPC sensitization. Specified treatment: therapeutic diphenylcyclopropenone sensitization with weekly scalp DPC. Here the sequenced sample was whole blood, taken in connection with sensitization to the hapten diphenylcyclopropenone (DPC). These receptors were obtained from a woman under 30 with alopecia areata. Some clones in this sample may be carry-over from other donors' samples.

The table lists this clonotype with a few counts. The chain has TRBV5-5 and TRBJ2-2; D gene ambiguous. CDR3 length: 14 residues. The V and J ends lost 4 bases and 0 bases respectively, with 7 bases between them. The germline V gene has CDR1 SGHKS and CDR2 YYEKEE (reference sequence). The CDR3 loop reads CASSQNPNTGELFF. CDR3 nucleotides: TGTGCCAGCAGCCAGAACCCGAACACCGGGGAGCTGTTTTTT.

Many counts were recorded for this clonotype. The chain links TRBV20-1 to TRBJ1-4; maybe TRBD1 (6 bases). V was cut by 6 bases and J by 3 bases, with 11 bases left in between. Germline V gene data show CDR1 as DFQATT and CDR2 as SNEGSKA (reference sequence). CDR3 length equals 13 residues. CDR3 DNA: TGCAGTGCGAGAACAGGGTCTAATGAAAAACTGTTTTTT. Its protein product is CSARTGSNEKLFF.

This clonotype was found a few times. The chain combines TRBV25-1 with TRBJ2-2, with TRBD2 matching 7 bases. With 8 bases clipped from V and 3 bases from J, the junction kept 6 bases outside the gene matches. The germline V gene encodes CDR1 MGHDK and CDR2 SYGVNS. The CDR3 covers 14 residues. CDR3 protein: CASSRGDYTGELFF. The CDR3 DNA follows: TGTGCCAGCTCCCGGGGGGATTACACCGGGGAGCTGTTTTTT.

This clonotype was detected a few times. J is TRBJ1-5 and V is TRBV15; 8 bases map to TRBD1. The CDR3 sequence is 17 residues long. V dropped 1 base and J dropped 6; count of bases not matched to a gene: 11. Germline V gene lookup returns CDR1 LNHNV and CDR2 YYDKDF (reference sequence). For the CDR3, the DNA is TGTGCCACCAGCAGAGGATTGGACAGGGTTAACGGTCAGCCCCAGCATTTT. Its translation: CATSRGLDRVNGQPQHF.

This clonotype was observed a handful of times. The chain couples TRBV6-6 to TRBJ2-7; D possibly corresponds to TRBD1 (5 bases). The CDR3 spans 14 residues. Germline CDR1 MNHNY, CDR2 SVGAGI (reference sequence). V was trimmed by 1 base and J by 2 bases, leaving 9 bases between them. The CDR3 sequence: CASSYLTGAYEQYF. The CDR3 DNA follows: TGTGCCAGCAGTTACTTAACAGGAGCCTACGAGCAGTACTTC.

This clonotype was counted between two and nine times. CDR3 sequence: CASSADRAPSTDTQYF. CDR3 in DNA: TGTGCCAGCAGCGCCGACAGGGCCCCTAGCACAGATACGCAGTATTTT. The chain couples TRBV7-9 to TRBJ2-3; TRBD1 aligns across 7 bases. The CDR3 totals 16 residues. With V trimmed by 5 bases and J by 0 bases, 8 bases remained unmatched. Germline V gene sequence: CDR1 SEHNR, CDR2 FQNEAQ (reference sequence).

This clonotype showed up many times. J is TRBJ1-6 and V is TRBV12-3 or TRBV12-4; D is unclear. CDR3 size: 15 residues. V lost 5 bases and J 9 bases, leaving 17 bases between the germline ends. The CDR3 coding sequence is TGTGCCAGCAGTCAATCAGACTTTACCCTTTCACCCCTCCACTTT. Translating it yields CASSQSDFTLSPLHF.

This clonotype was picked up a small number of times. This chain connects TRBV12-5 to TRBJ1-4; possibly TRBD1 for D (5 bases). The CDR3 runs 15 residues. Germline V gives CDR1 LGHNT, CDR2 FRNRAP. Trimming pared 1 base from V and 5 bases from J, leaving 11 bases between. For the CDR3, the DNA is TGTGCTAGTGGTTTGGCCCCCGGGGGAAATGAAAAACTGTTTTTT. Translation: CASGLAPGGNEKLFF.

This clonotype was picked up many times. This chain joins TRBV29-1 and TRBJ1-1; D uncertain. The CDR3 extends over 14 amino acids. Looked up from germline, CDR1 is SQVTM and CDR2 is ANQGSEA. Trimming left V 1 base short and J 2 bases short, with 11 bases between. The CDR3 bases are TGCAGCGTTGAAGGAGGGCAGCCTAACACTGAAGCTTTCTTT. It is translated as CSVEGGQPNTEAFF.

This clonotype was seen many times. V gene TRBV4-1 combines with J gene TRBJ1-2; no reliable D call. The CDR3 consists of 14 residues. V dropped 1 base and J dropped 10 bases, with 16 bases sitting between them. The germline gives CDR1 MGHRA, CDR2 YSYEKL. The CDR3 loop reads CASSQVVMIDDYTF. The CDR3 coding sequence is TGCGCCAGCAGCCAAGTGGTAATGATCGACGACTACACCTTC.

This clonotype was found a few times. This chain joins TRBV18 and TRBJ2-2, with 8 bases matching TRBD1. The germline V gene encodes CDR1 KGHSH and CDR2 LQKENI. This CDR3 spans 16 amino acids. With V trimmed by 2 bases and J by 1 base, 3 bases remained unmatched. The CDR3 bases are TGTGCCAGCTCACCATCCGGGACAGGGAACACCGGGGAGCTGTTTTTT. Its translation is CASSPSGTGNTGELFF.

This chain joins TRBV4-3 and TRBJ2-5; 9 bases align to TRBD2. CDR1 and CDR2 (germline): LGHNA, YSLEER. The trim removed 4 bases at V and 1 base at J, leaving 13 bases unmatched. The CDR3 runs to 18 residues. DNA of the CDR3: TGCGCCAGCAGCCCGGAAAAGCGGGGGGCTCCTCCCCAAGAGACCCAGTACTTC. It specifies CASSPEKRGAPPQETQYF.

This clonotype has only a few counts. CDR3: CASSQDWNEQFF. CDR3 bases: TGCGCCAGCAGCCAGGACTGGAATGAGCAGTTCTTC. The V gene is TRBV4-3, the J gene TRBJ2-1; D is perhaps TRBD2 (5 bases). V was pared by 3 bases and J by 7 bases, with 7 bases between. Germline assignment: CDR1 LGHNA and CDR2 YSLEER. CDR3 size: 12 residues.

This clonotype came up a few times. The chain carries TRBV6-2 or TRBV6-3 and TRBJ1-5, with TRBD1 matching 7 bases. Unmatched junction bases numbered 4, after V lost 6 bases and J lost 8 bases. CDR3 length: 12 residues. Germline assignment: CDR1 MNHEY and CDR2 SVGEGT. CDR3 DNA: TGTGCCAGCAGGACGACAGGGAAGCCCCAGCATTTT. This gives the protein CASRTTGKPQHF.

At least ten counts were recorded for this clonotype. This chain uses TRBV12-3 or TRBV12-4 with TRBJ2-4; D not resolved. The CDR3 sequence is 12 residues long. V lost 5 bases, J lost 1 base, and 3 bases lay in between. CDR3 sequence: CASSAAKNIQYF. The CDR3 nucleotides are TGTGCCAGCAGTGCGGCCAAAAACATTCAGTACTTC.

This clonotype was seen a few times. The chain combines TRBV6-5 with TRBJ1-6; the D gene is possibly TRBD1 (5 bases). The CDR3 loop spans 15 amino acids. Germline V gene lookup returns CDR1 MNHEY and CDR2 SVGAGI. V lost 2 bases to trimming and J lost 8 bases, with 13 bases between them. The CDR3 region has the DNA TGTGCCAGCAGTTACGGGGCCTCCCTAGATTCACCCCTCCACTTT. It codes for CASSYGASLDSPLHF.

Ten or more counts support this clonotype. This chain uses TRBV7-2 with TRBJ1-3; the D gene is possibly TRBD1 (5 bases). The CDR3 covers 17 residues. Deletions cut 6 bases from V and 0 bases from J, with 18 bases between. Per germline, CDR1 SGHTA and CDR2 FQGNSA. As DNA, the CDR3 is TGTGCCAGCAGTCCCGGGACTGGATTTTACTCTGGAAACACCATATATTTT. Its translation: CASSPGTGFYSGNTIYF.

This clonotype was seen a few times. The rearrangement uses TRBV28 and TRBJ1-2; maybe TRBD1 (6 bases). CDR3 size: 16 residues. Germline CDR1 MDHEN, CDR2 SYDVKM. V was trimmed by 4 bases and J by 4 bases, leaving 19 bases between them. For the CDR3, the DNA is TGTGCCAGCAGTTCTTCCCAGACAGGCGGGGTCTATGGCTACACCTTC. Its translation is CASSSSQTGGVYGYTF.

The table lists this clonotype with many counts. This chain joins TRBV6-5 and TRBJ1-1; tentatively, D is TRBD1 (6 bases). V lost 0 bases to trimming and J lost 10 bases, with 24 bases between them. Germline V CDR1 and CDR2: MNHEY, SVGAGI. The CDR3 contains 17 residues. In nucleotides, the CDR3 is TGTGCCAGCAGTTACTCTCCCGGGTCGACAGGTCGTGCAGGAGCTTTCTTT. Its protein is CASSYSPGSTGRAGAFF.

The CDR3 region is CASTRTGKGDTQYF. The CDR3, as DNA: TGTGCCAGCACCCGGACAGGGAAAGGAGATACGCAGTATTTT. This sequence joins TRBV6-2 or TRBV6-3 and TRBJ2-3, with 8 bases fitting TRBD1. After removal of 7 bases from V and 5 bases from J, the junction contained 8 bases not matched to a gene. CDR3 length equals 14 residues. The V gene's germline CDR1 is MNHEY and CDR2 SVGEGT.

The chain employs TRBV13 and TRBJ2-7, with TRBD1 matching over 8 bases. V dropped 2 bases and J dropped 0; count of bases not matched to a gene: 9. The germline CDR1 and CDR2 sequences are PRHDT and FYEKMQ (reference sequence). CDR3 length: 17 residues. Here the CDR3 DNA reads TGTGCCAGCAGCTTATGGGACAGGAACTCACCCTCCTACGAGCAGTACTTC. As protein: CASSLWDRNSPSYEQYF.

This clonotype showed up just a few times. The chain uses TRBV11-2 and TRBJ1-6; D is unresolved. CDR3 length: 14 residues. Germline CDR1 is SGHAT and CDR2 is FQNNGV. Trimming pared 2 bases from V and 8 bases from J, leaving 10 bases between. This CDR3 is CASSLSPKHSPLHF. As DNA, the CDR3 is TGTGCCAGCAGCTTATCCCCGAAGCATTCACCCCTCCACTTT. The variable domain in full, completed from reference TRBV11-2 and TRBJ1-6, reads EAGVAQSPRYKIIEKRQSVAFWCNPISGHATLYWYQQILGQGPKLLIQFQNNGVVDDSQLPKDRFSAERLKGVDSTLKIQPAKLEDSAVYLCASSLSPKHSPLHFGNGTRLTVT.

This clonotype was seen many times. This sequence joins TRBV28 and TRBJ1-6; D may be TRBD1 (6 bases). The V gene's germline CDR1 is MDHEN and CDR2 SYDVKM. The CDR3 contains 15 residues. Trimming removed 4 bases from V and 10 bases from J, with 17 bases in between. The CDR3 DNA reads TGTGCCAGCAGTTCCCCGATCAGGGGTTGGTCACCCCTCCACTTT. It encodes CASSSPIRGWSPLHF.

This clonotype has at least ten counts. This chain links TRBV4-3 with TRBJ1-1; D is ambiguous. The germline V gene encodes CDR1 LGHNA and CDR2 YSLEER. The CDR3 is made up of 15 amino acids. The germline V and J ends were trimmed by 0 bases and 0 bases, with 8 bases remaining between them. CDR3 in DNA: TGCGCCAGCAGCCAAGAACGGCTTCTGAACACTGAAGCTTTCTTT. Its protein product is CASSQERLLNTEAFF.

This clonotype occurred a few times. V is TRBV18 and J is TRBJ1-1; no firm D call. This CDR3 contains 16 residues. The ends were cut back, 6 bases at V and 7 bases at J, with 24 bases in the middle. Germline loops: CDR1 KGHSH, CDR2 LQKENI. Here the CDR3 DNA reads TGTGCCAGCTCCCCCTCCCCTGCGGGTTTCTTCGGTGAAGCTTTCTTT. Its protein is CASSPSPAGFFGEAFF.

This clonotype was picked up many times. In nucleotides, the CDR3 is TGCGCCAGCAGCCGGGCGGGGGCGAACACCGGGGAGCTGTTTTTT. As protein: CASSRAGANTGELFF. The chain employs TRBV4-3 and TRBJ2-2, with 7 nucleotides matching TRBD2. Germline assignment: CDR1 LGHNA and CDR2 YSLEER. After removal of 4 bases from V and 0 bases from J, the junction contained 2 bases not matched to a gene. CDR3 length: 15 residues.

This clonotype was seen a handful of times. The rearrangement links TRBV3-1 to TRBJ2-6, with 8 bases fitting TRBD1. The ends lost 4 bases at V and 3 bases at J; junction bases unmatched: 11. Germline values: CDR1 LGHDT, CDR2 YNNKEL (reference sequence). This CDR3 region has 18 residues. The DNA for the CDR3 is TGTGCCAGCAGCCCCTGTTCCAGGGGGCGCGGTGGGGCCAACGTCCTGACTTTC. It is translated as CASSPCSRGRGGANVLTF.

The CDR3 region has the DNA TGTGCCAGCCGACGGACAGGGCCATCCACAGATACGCAGTATTTT. It codes for CASRRTGPSTDTQYF. The V call is TRBV6-5, the J call TRBJ2-3; TRBD1 matches 8 bases. The CDR3 spans 15 residues. Germline V gene sequence: CDR1 MNHEY, CDR2 SVGAGI. J gave up 2 bases and V 8 bases, and 9 bases lay outside the gene matches.